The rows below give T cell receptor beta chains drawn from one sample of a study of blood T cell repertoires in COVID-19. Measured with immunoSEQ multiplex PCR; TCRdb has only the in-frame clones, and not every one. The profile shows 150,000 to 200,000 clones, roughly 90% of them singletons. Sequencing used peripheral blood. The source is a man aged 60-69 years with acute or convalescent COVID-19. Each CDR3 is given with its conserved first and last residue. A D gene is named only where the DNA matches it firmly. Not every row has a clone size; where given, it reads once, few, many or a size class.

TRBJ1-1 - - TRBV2 CASSDLRRTVNTEAFF TGTGCCAGCAGTGACTTGCGGAGGACAGTTAACACTGAAGCTTTCTTT
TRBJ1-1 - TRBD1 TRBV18 CASSPDRALNTEAFF TGTGCCAGCTCACCGGACAGGGCCCTGAACACTGAAGCTTTCTTT
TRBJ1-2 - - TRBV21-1 CARHVICGYTF TGTGCCAGACACGTTATTTGTGGCTACACCTTC
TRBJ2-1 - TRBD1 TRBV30 CAWSPRQGINEQFF TGTGCCTGGAGTCCGCGACAGGGAATCAATGAGCAGTTCTTC
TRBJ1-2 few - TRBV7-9 CASSPGQSNYGYTF TGTGCCAGCAGCCCCGGACAGAGTAACTATGGCTACACCTTC
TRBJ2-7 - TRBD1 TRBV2 CASSEEGTGAYEQYF TGTGCCAGCAGTGAGGAAGGGACAGGGGCCTACGAGCAGTACTTC
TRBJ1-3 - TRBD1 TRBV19 CASSIGDSSGNTIYF TGTGCCAGTAGTATAGGGGACAGCTCTGGAAACACCATATATTTT
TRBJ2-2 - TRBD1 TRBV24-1 CATSDPGQDGTGELFF TGTGCCACCAGTGATCCGGGACAGGACGGCACCGGGGAGCTGTTTTTT
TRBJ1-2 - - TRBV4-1 CASSQDRGYGYTF TGCGCCAGCAGCCAAGATAGGGGGTATGGCTACACCTTC
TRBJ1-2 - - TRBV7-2 CASRNAGNANYGYTF TGTGCCAGCAGGAATGCAGGGAATGCTAACTATGGCTACACCTTC
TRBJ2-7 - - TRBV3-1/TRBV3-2 CASSRQGYEQYF TGTGCCAGCAGCCGGCAGGGATACGAGCAGTACTTC
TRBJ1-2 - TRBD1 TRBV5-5 CASSLEGTGRYGYTF TGTGCCAGCAGCTTGGAGGGGACAGGGAGATATGGCTACACCTTC
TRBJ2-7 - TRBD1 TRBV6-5 CASSQTGQEYEQYF TGTGCCAGCAGTCAGACAGGGCAGGAGTACGAGCAGTACTTC
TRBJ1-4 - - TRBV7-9 CASSSGWVGTNEKLFF TGTGCCAGCAGCTCGGGTTGGGTTGGGACTAATGAAAAACTGTTTTTT
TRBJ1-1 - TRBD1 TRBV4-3 CASIGQGSTEAFF TGCGCCAGCATTGGACAGGGTAGCACTGAAGCTTTCTTT
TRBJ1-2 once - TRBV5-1 CASSQEATANYGYTF TGCGCCAGCAGCCAGGAGGCTACGGCTAACTATGGCTACACCTTC